This T cell receptor beta chain was identified in a study of response to subunit inactivated influenza vaccine (dated by TCRdb to the late 2010s). Regarding the research as a whole: Deep quantitative profiling of the T cell receptor repertoire was used in the study to follow responses to a trivalent subunit inactivated influenza vaccine.

What the authors observed across the whole study: It was suggested by the authors that each seasonal influenza vaccination may recruit only a limited number of new T cells.

This clonotype was seen repeatedly, ten times or more. No antigen is known for it. The sample holds no much larger clone one base away, and base qualities are not on file. Compared with germline, V lacks 1 base and J lacks 4 bases; bases without a gene match: 11. From the germline V gene, CDR1 is SGHDN and CDR2 is FVKESK. From the cysteine through the phenylalanine, the CDR3 covers 17 amino acids. The only DNA kept is the CDR3, 51 bases in frame from the first base. The library was generated by RT-PCR. Sequencing was performed on an Illumina HiSeq 2500. TCRdb itself trimmed the public reads at Q25 with fastp, ran MiXCR and retained productive beta chains. Rows are unified per CDR3 protein, each entry keeping the most common DNA and genes. Present in this sample are about 520,000 distinct CDR3 sequences, roughly 7.9% of which were seen just once. About an eighth of the sample goes to the ten largest clones.

This specimen was PBMCs from blood, taken roughly 24 months after vaccination. The V gene is TRBV14 and the J gene is TRBJ2-3; TRBD2 lines up with 7 middle nucleotides. The source is a man between 50 and 75 years old who received an inactivated influenza vaccine. Donor details come from another sample of the same person, matched by shared clones. This receptor carries the CDR3 CASSQGTSWLAPDTQYF. The DNA reads TGTGCCAGCAGCCAAGGGACTAGTTGGTTGGCCCCAGATACGCAGTATTTT.